The clone carrying this TCR beta chain was seen a few times. Its target is unknown. This sample was taken from a study of blood T cells in healthy people across ages. Study-wide points: Among T cells, TCR beta diversity per million cells dropped roughly linearly as age rose.

It was with a sample-barcoded 5' primer and a J-beta primer mix that a second PCR of about 6 to 12 cycles was run. TCRdb processed the 5' RACE reads anew with MiXCR; each CDR3 protein has one entry. This sample has about 640,000 distinct CDR3 sequences, with 58% found just once. Caucasian, healthy and from Russia, the donors were aged between about 6 and 100. Every donor contributed roughly 10 milliliters of peripheral blood by blood draw. The receptor's source is a man aged 55 to 69 in good health. The sample was blood.

CDR3 sequence reads: CASSQGQGANEKLFF. DNA of the CDR3: TGCGCCAGCAGCCAAGGACAGGGGGCGAACGAAAAACTGTTTTTT. J is TRBJ1-4 and V is TRBV4-1; 10 nucleotides match TRBD1. V was pared by 1 base and J by 8 bases, with 4 bases of the junction left unmatched. The CDR3 spans 15 residues. Germline loops: CDR1 MGHRA, CDR2 YSYEKL.